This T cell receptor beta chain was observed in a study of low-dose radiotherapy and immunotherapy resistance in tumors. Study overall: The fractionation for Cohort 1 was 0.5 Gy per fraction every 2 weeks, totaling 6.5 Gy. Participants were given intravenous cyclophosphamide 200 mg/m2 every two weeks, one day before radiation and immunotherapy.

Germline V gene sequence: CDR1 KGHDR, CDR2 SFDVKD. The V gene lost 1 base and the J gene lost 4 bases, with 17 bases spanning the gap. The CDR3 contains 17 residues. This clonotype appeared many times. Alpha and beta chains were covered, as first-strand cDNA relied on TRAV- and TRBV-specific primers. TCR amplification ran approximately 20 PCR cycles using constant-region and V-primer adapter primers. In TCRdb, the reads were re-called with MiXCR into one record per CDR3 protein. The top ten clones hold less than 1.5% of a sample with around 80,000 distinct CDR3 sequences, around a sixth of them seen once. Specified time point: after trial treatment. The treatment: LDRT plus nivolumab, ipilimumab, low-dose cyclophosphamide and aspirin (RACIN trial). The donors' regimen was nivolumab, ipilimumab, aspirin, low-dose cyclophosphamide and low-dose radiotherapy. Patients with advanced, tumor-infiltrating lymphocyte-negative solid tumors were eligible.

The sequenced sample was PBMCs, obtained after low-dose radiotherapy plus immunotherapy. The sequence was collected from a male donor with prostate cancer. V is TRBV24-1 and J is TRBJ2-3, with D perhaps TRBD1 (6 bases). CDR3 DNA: TGTGCCACCAGTGATTTTGGTCAGGGGCCGCGTGCAGATACGCAGTATTTT. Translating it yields CATSDFGQGPRADTQYF.